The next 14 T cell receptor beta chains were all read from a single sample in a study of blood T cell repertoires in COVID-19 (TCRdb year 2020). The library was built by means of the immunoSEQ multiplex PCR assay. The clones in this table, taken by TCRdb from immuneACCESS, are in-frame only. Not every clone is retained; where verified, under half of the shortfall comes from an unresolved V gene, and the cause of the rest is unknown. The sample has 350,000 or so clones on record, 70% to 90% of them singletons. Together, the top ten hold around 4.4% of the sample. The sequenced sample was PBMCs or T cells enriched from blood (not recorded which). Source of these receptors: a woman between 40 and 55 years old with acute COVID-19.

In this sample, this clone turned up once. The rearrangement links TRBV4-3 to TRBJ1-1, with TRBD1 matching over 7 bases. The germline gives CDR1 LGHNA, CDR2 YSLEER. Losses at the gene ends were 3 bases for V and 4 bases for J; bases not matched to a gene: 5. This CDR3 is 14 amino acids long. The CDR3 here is CASSQTPGGTEAFF. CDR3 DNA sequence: TGCGCCAGCAGCCAGACCCCAGGGGGCACTGAAGCTTTCTTT.

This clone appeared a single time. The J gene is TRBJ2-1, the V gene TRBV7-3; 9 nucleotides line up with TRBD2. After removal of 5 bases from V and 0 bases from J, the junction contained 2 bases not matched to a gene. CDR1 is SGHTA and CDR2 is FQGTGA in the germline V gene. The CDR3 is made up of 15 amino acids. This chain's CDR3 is CASSLSGSSYNEQFF. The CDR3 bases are TGTGCCAGCAGCCTTAGCGGGAGCTCCTACAATGAGCAGTTCTTC.

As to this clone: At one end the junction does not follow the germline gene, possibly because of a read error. DNA for the CDR3: TGCAGCGTTAAACAGGGTGAAGAACTGTTTTTT. Protein: CSVKQGEELFF. This sequence joins TRBV29-1 and TRBJ1-4; a possible D gene is TRBD1 (6 bases). Germline V CDR1 and CDR2: SQVTM, ANQGSEA. CDR3 length: 11 amino acids.

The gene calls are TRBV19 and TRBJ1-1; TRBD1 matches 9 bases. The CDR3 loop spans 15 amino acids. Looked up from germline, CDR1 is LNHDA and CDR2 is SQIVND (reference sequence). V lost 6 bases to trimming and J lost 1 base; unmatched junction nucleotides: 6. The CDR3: CASSDRGQGNTEAFF. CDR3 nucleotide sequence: TGTGCCAGTAGCGACCGGGGACAGGGGAACACTGAAGCTTTCTTT.

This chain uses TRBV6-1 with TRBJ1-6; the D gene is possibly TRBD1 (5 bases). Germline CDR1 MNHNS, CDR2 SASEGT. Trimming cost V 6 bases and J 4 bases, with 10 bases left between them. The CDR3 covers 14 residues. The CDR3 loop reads CASRGDRYNSPLHF. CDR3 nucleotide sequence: TGTGCCAGCAGGGGCGACAGATATAATTCACCCCTCCACTTT.

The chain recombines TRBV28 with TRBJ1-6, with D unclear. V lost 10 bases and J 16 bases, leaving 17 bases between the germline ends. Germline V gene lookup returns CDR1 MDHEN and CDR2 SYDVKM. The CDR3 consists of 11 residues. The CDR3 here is CATISTLGLHF. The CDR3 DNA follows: TGTGCCACCATTAGCACCCTAGGACTCCACTTT. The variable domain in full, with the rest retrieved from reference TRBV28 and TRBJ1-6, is DVKVTQSSRYLVKRTGEKVFLECVQDMDHENMFWYRQDPGLGLRLIYFSYDVKMKEKGDIPEGYSVSREKKERFSLILESASTNQTSMYLCATISTLGLHFGNGTRLTVT.

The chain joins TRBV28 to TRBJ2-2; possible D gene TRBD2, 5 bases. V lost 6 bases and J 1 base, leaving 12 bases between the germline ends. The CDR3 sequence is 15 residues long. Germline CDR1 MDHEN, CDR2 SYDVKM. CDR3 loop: CASSPVGLNTGELFF. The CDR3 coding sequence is TGTGCCAGCAGCCCCGTCGGACTGAACACCGGGGAGCTGTTTTTT.

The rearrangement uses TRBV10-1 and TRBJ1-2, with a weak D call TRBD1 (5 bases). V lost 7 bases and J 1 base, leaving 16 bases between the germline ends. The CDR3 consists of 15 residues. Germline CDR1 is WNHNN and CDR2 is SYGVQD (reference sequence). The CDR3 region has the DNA TGCGCCAGCATGCTAAGGACAAGGATTAACTATGGCTACACCTTC. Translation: CASMLRTRINYGYTF.

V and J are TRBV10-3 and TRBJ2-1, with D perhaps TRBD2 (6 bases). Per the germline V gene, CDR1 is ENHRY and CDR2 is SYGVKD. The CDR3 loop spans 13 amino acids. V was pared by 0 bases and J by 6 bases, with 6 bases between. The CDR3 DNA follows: TGTGCCATCAGTGAGTCCGGGGGCAATGAGCAGTTCTTC. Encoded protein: CAISESGGNEQFF.

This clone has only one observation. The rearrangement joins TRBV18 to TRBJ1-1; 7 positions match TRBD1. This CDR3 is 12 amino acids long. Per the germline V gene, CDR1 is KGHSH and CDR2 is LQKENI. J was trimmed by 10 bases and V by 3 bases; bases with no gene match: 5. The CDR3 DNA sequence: TGTGCCAGCTCACCCGCACAGGGGAGAGCTTTCTTT. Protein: CASSPAQGRAFF.

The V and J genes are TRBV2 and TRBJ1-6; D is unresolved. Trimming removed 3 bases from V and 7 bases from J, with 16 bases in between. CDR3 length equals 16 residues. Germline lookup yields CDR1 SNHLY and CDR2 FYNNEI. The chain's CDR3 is CASSDGWGVSNSPLHF. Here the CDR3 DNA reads TGTGCCAGCAGTGACGGTTGGGGAGTTTCGAATTCACCCCTCCACTTT. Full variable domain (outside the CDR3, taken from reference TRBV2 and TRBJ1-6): EPEVTQTPSHQVTQMGQEVILRCVPISNHLYFYWYRQILGQKVEFLVSFYNNEISEKSEIFDDQFSVERPDGSNFTLKIRSTKLEDSAMYFCASSDGWGVSNSPLHFGNGTRLTVT.

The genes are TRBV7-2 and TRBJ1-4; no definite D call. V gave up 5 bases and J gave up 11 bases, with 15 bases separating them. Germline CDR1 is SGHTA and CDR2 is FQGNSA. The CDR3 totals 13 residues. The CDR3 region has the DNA TGTGCCAGCAGCCCTGAAGGCGGGATGAAACTGTTTTTT. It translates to CASSPEGGMKLFF.

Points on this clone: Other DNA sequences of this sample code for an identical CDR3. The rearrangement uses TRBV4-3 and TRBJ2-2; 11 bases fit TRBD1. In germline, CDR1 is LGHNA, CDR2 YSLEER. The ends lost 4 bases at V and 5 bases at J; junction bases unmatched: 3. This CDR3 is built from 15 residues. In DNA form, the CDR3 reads TGCGCCAGCAGCCCGGGACAGGGGGGGACCGGGGAGCTGTTTTTT. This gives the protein CASSPGQGGTGELFF.

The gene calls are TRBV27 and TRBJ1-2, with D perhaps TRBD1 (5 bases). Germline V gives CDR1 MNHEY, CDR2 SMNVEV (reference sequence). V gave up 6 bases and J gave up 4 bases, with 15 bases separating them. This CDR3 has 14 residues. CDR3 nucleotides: TGTGCCAGCAGGGAGCAGGGCTCGACCTATGGCTACACCTTC. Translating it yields CASREQGSTYGYTF.